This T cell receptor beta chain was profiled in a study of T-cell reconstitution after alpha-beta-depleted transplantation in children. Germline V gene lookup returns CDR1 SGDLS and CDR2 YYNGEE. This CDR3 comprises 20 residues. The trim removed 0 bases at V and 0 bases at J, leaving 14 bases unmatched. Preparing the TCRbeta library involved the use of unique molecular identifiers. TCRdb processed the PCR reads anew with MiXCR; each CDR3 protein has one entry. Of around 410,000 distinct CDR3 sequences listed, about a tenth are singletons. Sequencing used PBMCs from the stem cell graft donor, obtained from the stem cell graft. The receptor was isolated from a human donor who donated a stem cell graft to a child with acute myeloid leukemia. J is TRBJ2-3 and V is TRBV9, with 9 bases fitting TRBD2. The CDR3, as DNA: TGTGCCAGCAGCGTAGCCTCAGCGCCTAGCGGGGCTACTAGCACAGATACGCAGTATTTT. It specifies CASSVASAPSGATSTDTQYF.